The rows below give T cell receptor beta chains drawn from one sample of a study of regulatory T cells in long-lasting Graves disease. TCRdb re-called the multiplex PCR reads with MiXCR, one entry per CDR3 protein. The top ten clones hold approximately 15% of a sample with under 300,000 distinct CDR3 sequences, 20% of them seen once. Sequencing was performed on peripheral blood mononuclear cells (PBMCs), taken at new diagnosis, from a patient treated with antithyroid drugs. These receptors were obtained from a female donor with Graves disease. Both conserved end residues are part of each CDR3. The D gene is left open where the match is weak. Size is omitted from some rows. Given values are once, few, many or a class for expanded clones.

CDR3: CASSLRGRSGDTQYF
DNA: TGCGCCAGCAGCCTCAGGGGGCGGTCGGGAGATACGCAGTATTTT
size: many
V: TRBV5-1
J: TRBJ2-3
D: TRBD1

CDR3: CASSPDSGGYNEQFF
DNA: TGTGCCAGCAGTCCCGATAGCGGGGGTTACAATGAGCAGTTCTTC
size: few
V: TRBV27
J: TRBJ2-1
D: TRBD2

CDR3: CASSRDRAEKLFF
DNA: TGCGCCAGCAGTCGGGACAGGGCTGAAAAACTGTTTTTT
size: few
V: TRBV4-3
J: TRBJ1-4
D: TRBD1

CDR3: CASRKVFGTRRSGANVLTF
DNA: TGTGCCAGCAGAAAAGTGTTCGGGACACGACGCTCTGGGGCCAACGTCCTGACTTTC
size: -
V: TRBV3-1
J: TRBJ2-6
D: -

CDR3: CASSKTSGTGEQYF
DNA: TGTGCCAGCAGTAAGACTAGCGGGACGGGCGAGCAGTACTTC
size: many
V: TRBV6-4
J: TRBJ2-7
D: TRBD2

CDR3: CASSSRTSGGYEQYF
DNA: TGTGCCAGCAGCTCCCGGACTAGCGGGGGTTACGAGCAGTACTTC
size: -
V: TRBV27
J: TRBJ2-7
D: TRBD2

CDR3: CASSAEPGGTGELFF
DNA: TGTGCCAGCTCAGCCGAGCCCGGCGGCACCGGGGAGCTGTTTTTT
size: many
V: TRBV18
J: TRBJ2-2
D: -

CDR3: CASSKQGGETQYF
DNA: TGTGCCAGCAGCAAACAGGGAGGGGAGACCCAGTACTTC
size: -
V: TRBV6-1
J: TRBJ2-5
D: -

CDR3: CASSLAVGPETQYF
DNA: TGTGCCAGCAGCTTAGCGGTAGGGCCGGAGACCCAGTACTTC
size: many
V: TRBV11-1
J: TRBJ2-5
D: -

CDR3: CAIRKGGDIYEQYF
DNA: TGTGCCATCAGGAAAGGTGGGGACATCTACGAGCAGTACTTC
size: many
V: TRBV10-3
J: TRBJ2-7
D: -

CDR3: CASSISRGGNQPQHF
DNA: TGTGCCAGTAGTATATCGCGAGGCGGCAATCAGCCCCAGCATTTT
size: few
V: TRBV19
J: TRBJ1-5
D: -

CDR3: CASSFGPGTGSGYTF
DNA: TGCGCCAGCAGCTTCGGCCCCGGGACAGGGAGTGGCTACACCTTC
size: many
V: TRBV5-1
J: TRBJ1-2
D: TRBD1

CDR3: CASSLVFRGRNNEQFF
DNA: TGTGCCAGCAGCTTAGTCTTCAGGGGGCGCAACAATGAGCAGTTCTTC
size: many
V: TRBV7-2
J: TRBJ2-1
D: TRBD1

CDR3: CASSFGETYEQYF
DNA: TGTGCCAGCAGTTTTGGGGAAACCTACGAGCAGTACTTC
size: many
V: TRBV12-3/TRBV12-4
J: TRBJ2-7
D: -

CDR3: CASSSRAITDTQYF
DNA: TGTGCCAGCAGCTCGAGGGCAATAACAGATACGCAGTATTTT
size: many
V: TRBV5-5
J: TRBJ2-3
D: -

CDR3: CATSSSGGAMNEQFF
DNA: TGTGCCACCAGCAGTAGCGGGGGGGCCATGAATGAGCAGTTCTTC
size: many
V: TRBV15
J: TRBJ2-1
D: TRBD2

CDR3: CASSPGGGRVKNEQYF
DNA: TGTGCCAGCTCACCAGGGGGGGGACGGGTGAAAAACGAGCAGTACTTC
size: few
V: TRBV18
J: TRBJ2-7
D: TRBD2

CDR3: CASSELGQGFSGYTF
DNA: TGTGCCAGCAGTGAACTGGGACAGGGGTTTAGCGGCTACACCTTC
size: many
V: TRBV6-1
J: TRBJ1-2
D: TRBD1

CDR3: CASSGRGEPTDTQYF
DNA: TGTGCCAGCAGCGGCCGGGGCGAACCCACAGATACGCAGTATTTT
size: many
V: TRBV6-2/TRBV6-3
J: TRBJ2-3
D: -

CDR3: CASSPGGLVDEQFF
DNA: TGTGCCAGCAGTCCAGGGGGCCTGGTGGATGAGCAGTTCTTC
size: -
V: TRBV12-3/TRBV12-4
J: TRBJ2-1
D: TRBD1

CDR3: CSARVVAGDTQYF
DNA: TGCAGTGCTAGAGTCGTAGCGGGAGATACGCAGTATTTT
size: many
V: TRBV20-1
J: TRBJ2-3
D: TRBD2

CDR3: CASSQAWTPGASTNEKLFF
DNA: TGCGCCAGCAGCCAAGCCTGGACCCCAGGTGCCTCAACTAATGAAAAACTGTTTTTT
size: few
V: TRBV4-1
J: TRBJ1-4
D: -

CDR3: CASSLGDGTNREQYF
DNA: TGTGCCAGCAGCTTAGGCGACGGCACCAATAGAGAGCAGTACTTC
size: -
V: TRBV7-9
J: TRBJ2-7
D: -

CDR3: CSANRLQGLANEKLFF
DNA: TGCAGTGCTAATCGACTCCAGGGTTTAGCTAATGAAAAACTGTTTTTT
size: many
V: TRBV20-1
J: TRBJ1-4
D: -

CDR3: CASSLADRKGEQYF
DNA: TGCGCCAGCAGCTTGGCAGACAGGAAGGGCGAGCAGTACTTC
size: -
V: TRBV5-1
J: TRBJ2-7
D: -

CDR3: CASSLPNSPLHF
DNA: TGTGCCAGCAGCCTACCAAATTCACCCCTCCACTTT
size: many
V: TRBV7-2
J: TRBJ1-6
D: -

CDR3: CASSQLDEQYF
DNA: TGCGCCAGCAGCCAACTTGACGAGCAGTACTTC
size: many
V: TRBV4-1
J: TRBJ2-7
D: -

CDR3: CASSLVIGQHYGYTF
DNA: TGTGCCAGCAGCTTAGTGATTGGCCAGCACTATGGCTACACCTTC
size: -
V: TRBV7-9
J: TRBJ1-2
D: -

CDR3: CASSRGPNQETQYF
DNA: TGCGCCAGCAGCAGGGGACCAAATCAAGAGACCCAGTACTTC
size: few
V: TRBV5-1
J: TRBJ2-5
D: -

CDR3: CASSGERGTDTQYF
DNA: TGTGCCAGCAGCGGAGAGAGGGGCACAGATACGCAGTATTTT
size: few
V: TRBV9
J: TRBJ2-3
D: -

CDR3: CSASRPRGGQTHYGYTF
DNA: TGCAGTGCTAGCCGTCCAAGGGGGGGTCAGACGCACTATGGCTACACCTTC
size: many
V: TRBV20-1
J: TRBJ1-2
D: -

CDR3: CASSQDPLAGAADTQYF
DNA: TGCGCCAGCAGCCAAGATCCCTTAGCGGGGGCGGCAGATACGCAGTATTTT
size: -
V: TRBV4-3
J: TRBJ2-3
D: TRBD2

CDR3: CASSTRTSRNEQFF
DNA: TGTGCCAGCAGCACACGGACCTCGCGGAATGAGCAGTTCTTC
size: -
V: TRBV6-2/TRBV6-3
J: TRBJ2-1
D: -